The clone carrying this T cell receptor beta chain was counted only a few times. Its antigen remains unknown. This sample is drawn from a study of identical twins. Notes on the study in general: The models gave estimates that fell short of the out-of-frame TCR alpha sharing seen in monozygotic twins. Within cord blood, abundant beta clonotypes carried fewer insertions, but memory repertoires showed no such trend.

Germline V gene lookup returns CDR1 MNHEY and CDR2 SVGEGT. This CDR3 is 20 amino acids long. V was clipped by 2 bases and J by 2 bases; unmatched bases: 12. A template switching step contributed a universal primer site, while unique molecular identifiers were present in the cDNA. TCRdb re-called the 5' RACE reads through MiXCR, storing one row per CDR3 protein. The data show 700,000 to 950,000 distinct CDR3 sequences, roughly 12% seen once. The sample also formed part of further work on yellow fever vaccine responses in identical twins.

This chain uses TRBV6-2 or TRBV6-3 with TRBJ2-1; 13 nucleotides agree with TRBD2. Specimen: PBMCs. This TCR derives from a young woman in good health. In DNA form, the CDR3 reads TGTGCCAGCAGTTACCCCTTACTAGCGGGGGGGCCCATAACCTACAATGAGCAGTTCTTC. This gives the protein CASSYPLLAGGPITYNEQFF.